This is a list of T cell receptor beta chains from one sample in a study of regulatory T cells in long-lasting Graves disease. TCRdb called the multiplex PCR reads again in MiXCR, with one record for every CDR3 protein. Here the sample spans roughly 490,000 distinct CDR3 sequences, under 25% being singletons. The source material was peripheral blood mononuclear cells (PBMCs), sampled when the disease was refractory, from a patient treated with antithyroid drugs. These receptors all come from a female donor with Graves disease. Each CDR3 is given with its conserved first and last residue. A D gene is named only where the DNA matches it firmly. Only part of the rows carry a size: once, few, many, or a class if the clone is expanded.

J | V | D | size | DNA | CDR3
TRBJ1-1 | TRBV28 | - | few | TGTGCCAGCAGTTTCCGGTCCAGGGTGCGGGCTTTCTTT | CASSFRSRVRAFF
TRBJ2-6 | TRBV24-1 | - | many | TGTGCCACCAGTGCTTCTACTCACGTCGAGGCTGGGGCCAACGTCCTGACTTTC | CATSASTHVEAGANVLTF
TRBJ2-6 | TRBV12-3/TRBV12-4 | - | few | TGTGCCAGCAGTTTGGGCGTCTCTGGGGCCAGCGTCCTGACTTTC | CASSLGVSGASVLTF
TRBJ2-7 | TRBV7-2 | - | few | TGTGCCAGCAGCTTAGATGAGTCCAGATACGAGCAGTACTTC | CASSLDESRYEQYF
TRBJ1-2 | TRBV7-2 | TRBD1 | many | TGTGCCAGCAGCGCTGACAGGGAGCCCACGAGGGGCTACACCTTC | CASSADREPTRGYTF
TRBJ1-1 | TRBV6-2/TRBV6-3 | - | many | TGTGCCAGCAGTTACTCATCCAGAAAGAACACTGAAGCTTTCTTT | CASSYSSRKNTEAFF
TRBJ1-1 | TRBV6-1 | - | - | TGTGCCATCCTACAGGGACCCAACACTGAAGCTTTCTTT | CAILQGPNTEAFF
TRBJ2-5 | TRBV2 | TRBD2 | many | TGTGCCAGCAGGGGGGGGAGCGACGGGACCCAGTACTTC | CASRGGSDGTQYF
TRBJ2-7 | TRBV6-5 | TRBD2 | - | TGTGCCAGCAGTTACGGGACTAGCGGTGGGGCCTACGAGCAGTACTTC | CASSYGTSGGAYEQYF
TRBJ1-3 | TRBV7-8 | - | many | TGTGCCAGCAGCCGTCCAGGGAGCTCTGGAAACACCATATATTTT | CASSRPGSSGNTIYF
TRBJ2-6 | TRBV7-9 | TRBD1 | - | TGTGCCTACCTGGACAGGGTTCTCGGTGGGGCCAACGTCCTGACTTTC | CAYLDRVLGGANVLTF
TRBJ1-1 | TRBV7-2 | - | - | TGTGCCAGCAGCCAAGTACAGAACACTGAAGCTCTCTTT | CASSQVQNTEALF
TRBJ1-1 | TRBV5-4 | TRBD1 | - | TGTGCCAGCAGCTTGTTTCCAGGGGGCGAAGCTTTCTTT | CASSLFPGGEAFF
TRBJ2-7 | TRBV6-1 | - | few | TGTGCCAGCAGCCCGGGGAGCGAGGAATCCTACGAGCAGTACTTC | CASSPGSEESYEQYF
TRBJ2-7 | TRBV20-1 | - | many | TGCAGTGCTCCATTCGGACCGGGAAACTACGAGCAGTACTTC | CSAPFGPGNYEQYF
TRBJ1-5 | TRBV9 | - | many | TGTGCCAGCAGCGTCTCGAGCAATCAGCCCCAGCATTTT | CASSVSSNQPQHF
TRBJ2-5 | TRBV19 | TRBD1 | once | TGTGCCACCCAGGGACAGGGACGAGAGACCCAGTACTTC | CATQGQGRETQYF
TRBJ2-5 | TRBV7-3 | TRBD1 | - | TGTGCCAGCAGCTTAACGCGTAGCCCCGGGACAGGGGGCAGCGAAGAGACCCAGTACTTC | CASSLTRSPGTGGSEETQYF
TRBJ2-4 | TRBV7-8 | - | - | TGTGCCAGCAGCCCGACGCACAGGGAAGCCAAAAACATTCAGTACTTC | CASSPTHREAKNIQYF
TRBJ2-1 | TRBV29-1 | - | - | TGCAGCGCCGAGGGGAGTATAAAGTTGAATGAGCAGTTCTTC | CSAEGSIKLNEQFF
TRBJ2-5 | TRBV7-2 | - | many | TGTGCCAGCGCTTGGGCGGCCCAGGGAGAGACCCAGTACTTC | CASAWAAQGETQYF
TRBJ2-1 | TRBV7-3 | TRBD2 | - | TGTGCCAGCAGCTTGGTAAGCGGGACCAGGGATTCCTACAATGAGCAGTTCTTC | CASSLVSGTRDSYNEQFF
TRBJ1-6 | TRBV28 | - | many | TGTGCCAGCAGTTTATTGAGATTGACTTATTCACCCCTCCACTTT | CASSLLRLTYSPLHF